This entry describes one T cell receptor (beta chain). What it recognizes is unknown. The CDR3 loop spans 17 amino acids. CDR1 MNHEY and CDR2 SMNVEV come from the germline V gene (reference sequence). Trimming took 4 bases from V and 1 from J; bases not matched to a gene: 6. This record belongs to a study of shared clonotypes between healthy human individuals. Clones were sequenced by immunoSEQ multiplex PCR, and TCRdb holds only the in-frame ones, with some missing. The sample shows about 800,000 clones, roughly 96% of them seen only once. Study results and caveats: It was expected that sequencing depth would affect clonotype sharing among donors. Several donors held about 4.6% of naive CD4 clonotypes in common.

Naivety among CD8 cells was defined by CD45RO negativity and positive CCR7 selection, thereby excluding terminally differentiated effector memory CD45RA+ cells. This clonotype originated in a man aged 25 to 45 in good health. The sample taken for sequencing was naive CD8+ T cells sorted from blood. The V and J genes are TRBV27 and TRBJ2-3; 12 nucleotides match TRBD2. The DNA of the CDR3 is TGTGCCAGCAGTTCCTTCTCTAGCGGGAGGGGCACAGATACGCAGTATTTT. Protein: CASSSFSSGRGTDTQYF.